These 18 T cell receptor beta chains share one sample of origin, sequenced in a study of T cell changes during pregnancy in multiple sclerosis. Assay used: immunoSEQ multiplex PCR; TCRdb lists only in-frame clones, some missing. The repertoire holds roughly 40,000 clones, with 85% to 90% as singletons. Material: CD4+ T cells from peripheral blood mononuclear cells, obtained in the first trimester of pregnancy. These TCRs come from a female donor with multiple sclerosis, enrolled in a pregnancy study.

This chain links TRBV6-1 with TRBJ1-2; D possibly corresponds to TRBD1 (5 bases). Trimming took off 6 bases at V and 8 bases at J, with 22 bases between the two ends. Germline CDR1 is MNHNS and CDR2 is SASEGT. This CDR3 spans 15 amino acids. Here the CDR3 DNA reads TGTGCCAGCAGAGCCCTGGGGGGAAGGGGTGTGGGCTACACCTTC. It codes for CASRALGGRGVGYTF.

The V call is TRBV14, the J call TRBJ1-2, with no clear D. V lost 2 bases and J lost 7, with 14 bases in between. CDR1 and CDR2 from the germline V gene are SGHDN and FVKESK. CDR3 length equals 14 residues. The CDR3 DNA reads TGTGCCAGCAGCCAAAGCCTCTTTTCGGGTGGCTACACCTTC. Translating it yields CASSQSLFSGGYTF.

The V and J genes are TRBV2 and TRBJ2-1; D unresolved. This CDR3 spans 12 amino acids. Germline CDR1 and CDR2: SNHLY and FYNNEI. V shed 6 bases and J shed 8 bases, with 11 bases lying between them. The CDR3 is CASRATVHEQFF. The CDR3 DNA follows: TGTGCCAGCAGGGCGACTGTACATGAGCAGTTCTTC. The whole variable domain, filled in from reference TRBV2 and TRBJ2-1, reads EPEVTQTPSHQVTQMGQEVILRCVPISNHLYFYWYRQILGQKVEFLVSFYNNEISEKSEIFDDQFSVERPDGSNFTLKIRSTKLEDSAMYFCASRATVHEQFFGPGTRLTVL.

This chain uses TRBV30 with TRBJ2-1; 7 positions match TRBD1. The CDR3 has 14 residues. Germline CDR1 reads GTSNPN; CDR2 reads SVGIG (reference sequence). V lost 0 bases and J lost 7; bases outside the gene matches: 6. The CDR3 bases are TGTGCCTGGAGTGTAGGGGGCCGGCTTAATGAGCAGTTCTTC. As protein: CAWSVGGRLNEQFF.

The chain uses TRBV11-2 and TRBJ1-2; tentative D call: TRBD1 (6 bases). Germline V gene sequence: CDR1 SGHAT, CDR2 FQNNGV. This CDR3 is built from 17 residues. V gave up 4 bases and J gave up 0 bases, with 18 bases separating them. The CDR3 is CASSSIRGSLANYGYTF. CDR3 DNA sequence: TGTGCCAGCAGCTCCATCAGGGGATCTTTAGCTAACTATGGCTACACCTTC.

There are a few counts of this clone. V is TRBV11-2 and J is TRBJ1-1; D ambiguous. Trimming pared 3 bases from V and 1 base from J, leaving 9 bases between. The length of the CDR3 is 14 residues. Germline CDR1 SGHAT, CDR2 FQNNGV. The CDR3 region is CASSFLGRNTEAFF. DNA for the CDR3: TGTGCCAGCAGCTTTCTGGGCAGGAACACTGAAGCTTTCTTT.

V gene TRBV6-4 combines with J gene TRBJ1-1, with TRBD1 matching 7 bases. J gave up 4 bases and V 6 bases, and 5 bases lay outside the gene matches. This CDR3 is 13 amino acids long. The germline CDR1 and CDR2 sequences are MRHNA and SNTAGT. The CDR3 nucleotides read TGTGCCAGCAGAGCTACAGGGGCCACTGAAGCTTTCTTT. Protein: CASRATGATEAFF.

This clone has just a few counts. The rearrangement uses TRBV19 and TRBJ2-6, with a weak D call TRBD2 (5 bases). The V and J ends lost 8 bases and 1 base respectively, with 9 bases between them. Germline CDR1 is LNHDA and CDR2 is SQIVND (reference sequence). The CDR3 loop spans 14 amino acids. The CDR3 spells CASAGGSGANVLTF. CDR3 DNA: TGTGCCAGTGCCGGAGGATCTGGGGCCAACGTCCTGACTTTC.

This chain joins TRBV5-1 and TRBJ2-7, with TRBD2 matching over 13 bases. The germline V gene has CDR1 SGHRS and CDR2 YFSETQ. The CDR3 spans 16 residues. Trimming cost V 3 bases and J 4 bases; bases outside gene matches: 7. CDR3 nucleotides: TGCGCCAGCAGCTCTGGGACTAGCGGGACGCAGTACGAGCAGTACTTC. Translation gives CASSSGTSGTQYEQYF.

This clone was found once. The rearrangement uses TRBV5-1 and TRBJ2-7, with D perhaps matching TRBD1 (6 bases). V was clipped by 4 bases and J by 1 base, with 12 bases between them. The CDR3 loop spans 14 amino acids. CDR1 is SGHRS and CDR2 is YFSETQ in the germline V gene. CDR3 residues: CASSTGTRSYEQYF. The CDR3 nucleotides read TGCGCCAGCAGCACCGGGACAAGATCCTACGAGCAGTACTTC. Filled out from reference TRBV5-1 and TRBJ2-7, the complete variable domain reads KAGVTQTPRYLIKTRGQQVTLSCSPISGHRSVSWYQQTPGQGLQFLFEYFSETQRNKGNFPGRFSGRQFSNSRSEMNVSTLELGDSALYLCASSTGTRSYEQYFGPGTRLTVT.

The chain is built from TRBV5-1 and TRBJ2-1; 11 bases are shared with TRBD1. This CDR3 comprises 15 residues. The V gene end was trimmed by 4 bases and the J gene end by 10 bases; junction bases not matched to a gene: 10. Germline CDR1 reads SGHRS; CDR2 reads YFSETQ. The CDR3 nucleotides are TGCGCCAGCAGCCCGGAGGGACAGGGGGTAAGGGAGCAGTTCTTC. As protein: CASSPEGQGVREQFF.

The V call is TRBV6-8, the J call TRBJ1-4, with a weak D call TRBD1 (6 bases). The V and J ends lost 2 bases and 8 bases respectively, with 12 bases between them. Germline CDR1 and CDR2: MNHGY and SAAAGT. The CDR3 totals 14 residues. CDR3 in DNA: TGTGCCAGCAGTTACCCAGGGGCAGGGGAAAAACTGTTTTTT. Protein: CASSYPGAGEKLFF.

The rearrangement uses TRBV6-5 and TRBJ1-2, with D unclear. The CDR3 is made up of 15 amino acids. Germline values: CDR1 MNHEY, CDR2 SVGAGI. Trimming took off 5 bases at V and 5 bases at J, with 18 bases between the two ends. The CDR3 loop reads CASSPTGREAYGYTF. DNA for the CDR3: TGTGCCAGCAGTCCCACGGGGAGGGAGGCTTATGGCTACACCTTC.

The J gene is TRBJ2-3, the V gene TRBV18; 8 bases are shared with TRBD2. This CDR3 comprises 16 residues. J gave up 3 bases and V 3 bases, and 8 bases lay outside the gene matches. Looked up from germline, CDR1 is KGHSH and CDR2 is LQKENI. The CDR3 nucleotides read TGTGCCAGCTCACCTACGAGCGGGAGAAGTACAGATACGCAGTATTTT. Amino acid sequence: CASSPTSGRSTDTQYF.

The CDR3 sequence is CASRREGQGNTEAFF. The CDR3 nucleotides are TGTGCCAGCAGGAGGGAGGGACAGGGGAACACTGAAGCTTTCTTT. The chain employs TRBV2 and TRBJ1-1; 9 nucleotides line up with TRBD1. This CDR3 is built from 15 residues. The V gene end was trimmed by 6 bases and the J gene end by 1 base; junction bases not matched to a gene: 6. Germline-derived CDR1 and CDR2 are SNHLY and FYNNEI.

This clone came up a few times. The gene calls are TRBV15 and TRBJ1-1; TRBD1 is a possible D gene (5 bases). This CDR3 comprises 13 residues. The V and J ends lost 8 bases and 1 base respectively, with 11 bases between them. CDR1 is LNHNV, CDR2 YYDKDF, per germline (reference sequence). CDR3 amino acids: CATGLGQNTEAFF. The DNA for the CDR3 is TGTGCCACCGGCCTTGGACAGAACACTGAAGCTTTCTTT.

This sequence joins TRBV2 and TRBJ2-2, with 16 bases lining up with TRBD2. The CDR3 has 16 residues. Trimming at V came to 5 bases and at J to 8 bases, leaving 5 bases not matched to a gene. Per the germline V gene, CDR1 is SNHLY and CDR2 is FYNNEI. The CDR3 region is CASSPGTSGRGGELFF. The DNA of the CDR3 is TGTGCCAGCAGTCCCGGGACTAGCGGGAGGGGTGGGGAGCTGTTTTTT.

The genes are TRBV28 and TRBJ2-2, with D maybe TRBD1 (5 bases). Trimming took off 3 bases at V and 4 bases at J, with 9 bases between the two ends. Germline CDR1 reads MDHEN; CDR2 reads SYDVKM. The CDR3 spans 14 residues. The CDR3 nucleotides are TGTGCCAGCAGTTTCCGACAGATCACCGGGGAGCTGTTTTTT. It specifies CASSFRQITGELFF.